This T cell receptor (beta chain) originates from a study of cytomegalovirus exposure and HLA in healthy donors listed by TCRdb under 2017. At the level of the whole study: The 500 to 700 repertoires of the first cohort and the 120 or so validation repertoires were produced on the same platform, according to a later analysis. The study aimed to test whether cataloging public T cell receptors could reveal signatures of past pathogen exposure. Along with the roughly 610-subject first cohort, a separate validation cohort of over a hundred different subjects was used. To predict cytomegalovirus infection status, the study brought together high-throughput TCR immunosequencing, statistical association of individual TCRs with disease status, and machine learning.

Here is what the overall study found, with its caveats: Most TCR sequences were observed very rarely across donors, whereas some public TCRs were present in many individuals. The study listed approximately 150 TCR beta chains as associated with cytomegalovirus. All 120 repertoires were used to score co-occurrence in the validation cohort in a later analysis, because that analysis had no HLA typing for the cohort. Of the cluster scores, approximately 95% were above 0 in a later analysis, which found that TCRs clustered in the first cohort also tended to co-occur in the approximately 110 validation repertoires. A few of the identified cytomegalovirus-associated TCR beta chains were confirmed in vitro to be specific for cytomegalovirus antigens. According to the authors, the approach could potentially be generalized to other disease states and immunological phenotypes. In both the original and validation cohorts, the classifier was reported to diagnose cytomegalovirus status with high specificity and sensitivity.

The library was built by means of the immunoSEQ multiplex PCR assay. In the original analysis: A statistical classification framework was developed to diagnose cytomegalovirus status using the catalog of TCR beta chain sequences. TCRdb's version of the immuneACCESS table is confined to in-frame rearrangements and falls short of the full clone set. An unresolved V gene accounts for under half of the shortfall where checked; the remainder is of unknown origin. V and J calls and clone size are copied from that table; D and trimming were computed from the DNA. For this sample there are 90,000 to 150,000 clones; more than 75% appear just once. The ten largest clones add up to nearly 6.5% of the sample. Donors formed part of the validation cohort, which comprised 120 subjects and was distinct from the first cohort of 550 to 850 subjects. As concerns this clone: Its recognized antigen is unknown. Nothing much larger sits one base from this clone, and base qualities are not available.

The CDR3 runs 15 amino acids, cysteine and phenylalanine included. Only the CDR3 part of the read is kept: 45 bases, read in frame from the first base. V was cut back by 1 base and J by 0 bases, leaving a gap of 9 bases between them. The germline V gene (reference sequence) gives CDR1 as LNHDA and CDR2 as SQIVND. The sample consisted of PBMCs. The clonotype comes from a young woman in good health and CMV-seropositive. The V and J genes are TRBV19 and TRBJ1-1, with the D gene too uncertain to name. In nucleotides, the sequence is TGTGCCAGTAGTATAGTCCCCCTCTTGAACACTGAAGCTTTCTTT. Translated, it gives CASSIVPLLNTEAFF.